This T cell receptor beta chain was recorded in a study of T cell repertoires in MIS-A myocarditis. The data were produced by immunoSEQ multiplex PCR, yet TCRdb's version contains in-frame clones alone and is incomplete. The sample holds 14,000 to 15,000 clones, about 74% seen once. Germline values: CDR1 SGHTA, CDR2 FQGNSA. Trimming took 3 bases from V and 8 from J; bases not matched to a gene: 3. The CDR3 length is 15 residues. Specimen: left ventricle heart tissue obtained at autopsy. This receptor was obtained from a man younger than 35 with fulminant myocarditis from multisystem inflammatory syndrome in adults (MIS-A) after COVID-19. This chain connects TRBV7-2 to TRBJ1-6, with 11 bases identical to TRBD1. For the CDR3, the DNA is TGTGCCAGCAGCTTGATGGGACAGGGGGATTCACCCCTCCACTTT. Protein product: CASSLMGQGDSPLHF.